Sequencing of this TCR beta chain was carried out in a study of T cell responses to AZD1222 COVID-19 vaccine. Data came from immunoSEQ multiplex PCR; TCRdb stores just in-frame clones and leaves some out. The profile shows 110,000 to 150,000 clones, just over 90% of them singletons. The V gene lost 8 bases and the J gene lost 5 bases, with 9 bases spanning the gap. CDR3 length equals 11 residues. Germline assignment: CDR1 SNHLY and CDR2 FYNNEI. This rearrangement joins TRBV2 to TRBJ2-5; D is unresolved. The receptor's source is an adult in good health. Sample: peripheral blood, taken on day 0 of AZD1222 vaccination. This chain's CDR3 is CASGRAETQYF. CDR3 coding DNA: TGTGCCAGCGGACGAGCGGAGACCCAGTACTTC. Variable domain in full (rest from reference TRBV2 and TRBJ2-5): EPEVTQTPSHQVTQMGQEVILRCVPISNHLYFYWYRQILGQKVEFLVSFYNNEISEKSEIFDDQFSVERPDGSNFTLKIRSTKLEDSAMYFCASGRAETQYFGPGTRLLVL.